The T cell receptor (beta chain) under discussion was sequenced for a study of Graves' ophthalmopathy and Graves' hyperthyroidism. Study results and caveats: Discrimination between ophthalmopathy and stable hyperthyroidism by a 13-signature model showed about 86% sensitivity and about 80% specificity. Detected in blood as well were most expanded thyroid clonotypes with frequency above 0.001.

Transcripts of RNA were the source for amplifying TCR beta CDR3 regions. First-round RT-PCR with HTBI primers preceded a second-round multiplex PCR. MiXCR, run by TCRdb on the multiplex PCR reads, gives a single entry per CDR3 protein. The sample shows a few hundred thousand distinct CDR3 sequences, 15% to 19% of them seen only once. This clonotype was seen ten or more times. Its antigen is not identified. Patients in the hyperthyroidism group, adults aged 18 to 65, were newly diagnosed, under 2 months' duration. Fresh peripheral blood, around 10 ml, was the PBMC source. Trimming left V 0 bases short and J 8 bases short, with 11 bases between. Germline V CDR1 and CDR2: SGHRS, YFSETQ. CDR3 length: 13 amino acids.

The gene calls are TRBV5-1 and TRBJ1-2, with D unclear. The sequenced sample consisted of peripheral blood. The clonotype originates from a woman aged 18-29 years with stable Graves' hyperthyroidism. DNA for the CDR3: TGCGCCAGCAGCTTGGCGGTCGCGCGGGGCTACACCTTC. It is translated as CASSLAVARGYTF.